The clone carrying this TCR beta chain turned up a few times. This sample was included in a study of Graves' ophthalmopathy and Graves' hyperthyroidism. In the study overall: Hyperthyroidism qualified as stable when ophthalmopathy did not develop within 18 months of follow-up.

This CDR3 is 16 amino acids long. The germline V and J ends were trimmed by 3 bases and 8 bases, with 22 bases remaining between them. Per the germline V gene, CDR1 is MDHEN and CDR2 is SYDVKM. Certain patients were not enrolled. These were patients with other autoimmune diseases, uncontrolled infections, pregnancy or lactation. The evidence that diagnosis relied on was clinical symptoms, serum thyroxine, TRAb, thyroid ultrasound and orbital computed tomography. The sequenced template was RNA, covering the TCR beta CDR3 region. RT-PCR was first run with HTBI primers, then multiplex PCR in a second round. Each CDR3 protein gets one entry after TCRdb re-called the multiplex PCR reads with MiXCR. The profile shows over a million distinct CDR3 sequences, 35% to 45% of them singletons.

Sequenced input: peripheral blood or thyroid tissue (not recorded which). This TCR was recovered from an adult man with Graves' hyperthyroidism. The chain joins TRBV28 to TRBJ1-2, with D perhaps TRBD1 (6 bases). CDR3 in amino acids: CASSLDGFEGGRGYTF. In DNA form, the CDR3 reads TGTGCCAGCAGTTTGGATGGATTCGAGGGGGGGCGGGGCTACACCTTC.